A selection of T cell receptor beta chains follows, all from one sample in a study of T cell changes during pregnancy in multiple sclerosis. Sequenced by immunoSEQ multiplex PCR; TCRdb stores in-frame clones only, minus some. The sample carries roughly 100,000 clones, around 90% recorded once. Specimen: peripheral blood, collected after pregnancy. All receptors derive from a female donor with multiple sclerosis, enrolled in a pregnancy study. Each CDR3 is given with its conserved first and last residue. A D gene is named only where the DNA matches it firmly. Size tells how often a clone was seen (once, few, many) or the class of an expanded clone, and some rows leave it out.

V gene	clone size	D gene	J gene	CDR3 protein	CDR3 DNA
TRBV19	.	.	TRBJ1-4	CASRLQANEKLFF	TGTGCCAGTAGGTTGCAGGCTAATGAAAAACTGTTTTTT
TRBV30	.	.	TRBJ1-5	CAWSHSQGNQPQHF	TGTGCCTGGAGTCACTCACAGGGAAATCAGCCCCAGCATTTT
TRBV5-1	.	TRBD2	TRBJ2-1	CASRQTSGQGNEQFF	TGCGCCAGCAGGCAGACTAGCGGTCAGGGCAATGAGCAGTTCTTC
TRBV5-4	.	.	TRBJ1-1	CASSFSTGNTEAFF	TGTGCCAGCAGCTTCTCAACGGGGAACACTGAAGCTTTCTTT
TRBV18	.	TRBD1	TRBJ1-4	CASSLRFLEGQFNEKLFF	TGTGCCAGCTCACTACGATTTCTTGAGGGACAGTTTAATGAAAAACTGTTTTTT
TRBV18	.	.	TRBJ2-1	CASSPQSSGEQFF	TGTGCCAGCTCACCGCAGTCATCTGGTGAGCAGTTCTTC
TRBV18	.	.	TRBJ1-3	CASSPITGRHSGNTIYF	TGTGCCAGCTCACCTATTACAGGCCGCCACTCTGGAAACACCATATATTTT
TRBV2	.	TRBD1	TRBJ1-2	CASSAQGLTGTEGYTF	TGTGCCAGCAGTGCTCAGGGGTTAACCGGGACAGAAGGCTACACCTTC
TRBV30	.	.	TRBJ1-2	CAWTWKGPNYGYTF	TGTGCCTGGACCTGGAAGGGGCCGAACTATGGCTACACCTTC
TRBV9	.	TRBD1	TRBJ1-2	CASLAGTGDSYGYTF	TGTGCCAGTCTAGCCGGGACAGGGGATTCGTATGGCTACACCTTC
TRBV4-1	.	.	TRBJ2-5	CASSQVSLQETQYF	TGCGCCAGCAGCCAAGTGTCTCTACAAGAGACCCAGTACTTC
TRBV5-1	once	.	TRBJ2-7	CASSPATGHYEQYF	TGCGCCAGCAGCCCTGCTACTGGACACTACGAGCAGTACTTC
TRBV9	once	TRBD1	TRBJ1-2	CASSVDRANYGYTF	TGTGCCAGCAGCGTGGACAGGGCTAACTATGGCTACACCTTC
TRBV30	.	.	TRBJ1-5	CAWSVFGGGNQPQHF	TGTGCCTGGAGTGTATTCGGCGGAGGCAATCAGCCCCAGCATTTT
TRBV28	.	.	TRBJ2-7	CASRPGQISYEQYF	TGTGCCAGCAGGCCCGGACAGATCTCCTACGAGCAGTACTTC
TRBV29-1	few	TRBD2	TRBJ2-1	CSVVRQAGLDNEQFF	TGCAGCGTTGTTCGGCAGGCGGGACTAGACAATGAGCAGTTCTTC
TRBV9	.	.	TRBJ2-7	CASSVESNFYEQYF	TGTGCCAGCAGCGTAGAGTCTAACTTCTACGAGCAGTACTTC
TRBV6-4	.	.	TRBJ2-1	CASSSQTASNEQFF	TGTGCCAGCAGCTCTCAGACAGCGAGCAATGAGCAGTTCTTC
TRBV7-9	.	TRBD1	TRBJ2-2	CASSLQTGGTGELFF	TGTGCCAGCAGTTTACAGACAGGGGGCACCGGGGAGCTGTTTTTT
TRBV9	.	TRBD2	TRBJ2-3	CASSVDAGGPDTQYF	TGTGCCAGCAGCGTAGATGCGGGGGGTCCAGATACGCAGTATTTT
TRBV5-1	.	.	TRBJ2-1	CASSLEGLGLMEQFF	TGCGCCAGCAGCTTGGAGGGACTGGGTTTAATGGAGCAGTTCTTC
TRBV6-5	.	.	TRBJ2-7	CASRRSPYEQYF	TGTGCCAGCCGCCGAAGCCCCTACGAGCAGTACTTC
TRBV5-1	.	TRBD1	TRBJ2-1	CASSLVQGARHEQFF	TGCGCCAGCAGCTTGGTACAGGGGGCTCGGCATGAGCAGTTCTTC
TRBV30	.	.	TRBJ2-5	CAWSVNLYQETQYF	TGTGCCTGGAGTGTAAACCTATACCAAGAGACCCAGTACTTC
TRBV7-8	.	TRBD2	TRBJ2-5	CASSLSASSGYQETQYF	TGTGCCAGCAGCTTATCCGCTTCTAGCGGGTACCAAGAGACCCAGTACTTC
TRBV6-1	once	TRBD1	TRBJ2-5	CATPGQGAETQYF	TGTGCCACCCCGGGACAGGGCGCAGAGACCCAGTACTTC